This section outlines one TCR beta chain sequence together with its context. The record originates from a study of shared clonotypes between healthy human individuals. Losses at the gene ends were 0 bases for V and 7 bases for J; bases not matched to a gene: 11. Germline V CDR1 and CDR2: GTSNPN, SVGIG (reference sequence). The CDR3 has 15 amino acids. Assay used: immunoSEQ multiplex PCR; TCRdb lists only in-frame clones, some missing. The sample lists just over 2,000,000 clones; 85% to 95% were seen once. The gene calls are TRBV30 and TRBJ2-7, with TRBD1 matching 8 bases. The TCR was taken from a man between 18 and 35 years old in good health. Material: naive CD4+ T cells sorted from blood. The sample's subset: CD45RA+ positively selected. In nucleotides, the CDR3 is TGTGCCTGGAGTGTACAAGGGACAGGACGGATTGAGCAGTACTTC. This codes for CAWSVQGTGRIEQYF.